The 14 T cell receptor beta chains listed next were all sequenced from one sample in a study of cytomegalovirus exposure and HLA in healthy donors. PCR employed 60 Vbeta and 13 Jbeta primers. Sequencing was performed with immunoSEQ multiplex PCR; in TCRdb, only in-frame clones are kept and a portion is missing. The data contain about 200,000 clones, approximately 85% of them singletons. Sequencing used PBMCs. These receptors were collected from a woman aged 45-65 years in good health and CMV-seronegative.

V and J are TRBV9 and TRBJ2-7; 11 bases match TRBD1. Germline assignment: CDR1 SGDLS and CDR2 YYNGEE. V lost 3 bases to trimming and J lost 3 bases; unmatched junction nucleotides: 5. There are 15 residues in the CDR3. In DNA, the CDR3 is TGTGCCAGCAGCGCCCGGGACAGGGGGATCTACGAGCAGTACTTC. Its translation is CASSARDRGIYEQYF.

This chain connects TRBV19 to TRBJ2-7, with D tentatively TRBD2 (5 bases). The V gene lost 4 bases and the J gene lost 0 bases, with 13 bases spanning the gap. Per germline, CDR1 LNHDA and CDR2 SQIVND (reference sequence). This CDR3 has 15 amino acids. As DNA, the CDR3 is TGTGCCAGTAGTAGCGATCGGACTTCCTCCTACGAGCAGTACTTC. This codes for CASSSDRTSSYEQYF.

The genes are TRBV7-2 and TRBJ2-7, with 9 bases matching TRBD2. The CDR3 spans 15 residues. The V gene's germline CDR1 is SGHTA and CDR2 FQGNSA. The V gene end was trimmed by 2 bases and the J gene end by 4 bases; junction bases not matched to a gene: 6. The CDR3 spells CASSLTPSGIYEQYF. The CDR3 bases are TGTGCCAGCAGCTTAACCCCTAGCGGGATATACGAGCAGTACTTC.

This clone occurred a few times. The junction shows a germline mismatch at one end, possibly a read error. The V and J genes are TRBV7-9 and TRBJ1-1, with no clear D. This CDR3 region has 15 residues. Germline V gives CDR1 SEHNR, CDR2 FQNEAQ (reference sequence). The CDR3 DNA is TGTTCCAGCAGCTTAGCTGAGGGCTTGAACACTGAAGCTTTCTTT. Its translation: CSSSLAEGLNTEAFF.

The CDR3 protein is CASSIRQRGSTDTQYF. The CDR3 coding sequence is TGTGCCAGCAGCATACGACAGCGGGGCAGCACAGATACGCAGTATTTT. The J gene is TRBJ2-3, the V gene TRBV5-4, with 7 bases aligning to TRBD2. V shed 4 bases and J 0 bases; nucleotides not matched to a gene: 8. This CDR3 is built from 16 residues. Germline-derived CDR1 and CDR2 are SGHNT and YYREEE (reference sequence).

V is TRBV10-3 and J is TRBJ2-5; the match to TRBD1 covers 7 bases. Germline V gene lookup returns CDR1 ENHRY and CDR2 SYGVKD. The CDR3 is made up of 13 amino acids. J was trimmed by 3 bases and V by 8 bases; bases with no gene match: 6. The CDR3, as DNA: TGTGCCATCGGTTTAGGGGGCGAAGAGACCCAGTACTTC. Translating gives CAIGLGGEETQYF.

This clone appeared once. V and J are TRBV29-1 and TRBJ2-7, with TRBD1 identical over 11 bases. Unmatched junction bases numbered 5, after V lost 4 bases and J lost 3 bases. The germline gives CDR1 SQVTM, CDR2 ANQGSEA. This CDR3 region has 14 residues. The CDR3 nucleotides are TGCAGCGTTGTTCGGACAGGGGGCCGCTACGAGCAGTACTTC. Protein: CSVVRTGGRYEQYF.

Turning to this clone: One junction end disagrees with the germline gene, perhaps due to a read error. The rearrangement joins TRBV7-9 to TRBJ1-2, with TRBD1 matching 12 bases. The germline V gene has CDR1 SEHNR and CDR2 FQNEAQ (reference sequence). The CDR3 is 16 residues long. CDR3 DNA: TGTTCCAGCAGCTTAGGGACAGGGGGCCCGGACTATGGCTACACCTTC. It specifies CSSSLGTGGPDYGYTF.

CDR3 nucleotide sequence: TGTGCCAGTAGTCGGGGTTTCCGCGAAATCAATGAGCAGTTCTTC. It is translated as CASSRGFREINEQFF. The rearrangement links TRBV19 to TRBJ2-1; D perhaps matches TRBD2 (5 bases). Trimming left V 5 bases short and J 6 bases short, with 17 bases between. CDR3 length: 15 amino acids. The V gene's germline CDR1 is LNHDA and CDR2 SQIVND (reference sequence). Full variable domain (missing parts from reference TRBV19 and TRBJ2-1): DGGITQSPKYLFRKEGQNVTLSCEQNLNHDAMYWYRQDPGQGLRLIYYSQIVNDFQKGDIAEGYSVSREKKESFPLTVTSAQKNPTAFYLCASSRGFREINEQFFGPGTRLTVL.

To note about this clone: The junction differs from germline at one of its ends, possibly a read error. The V call is TRBV27, the J call TRBJ2-5, with 7 bases identical to TRBD2. Germline CDR1 MNHEY, CDR2 SMNVEV (reference sequence). The CDR3 has 14 residues. CDR3 in DNA: TGTGCCAGCAGTTTCTTTCGGGAGGAGCTTACGTTGGACTTC. It codes for CASSFFREELTLDF.

The V gene is TRBV28, the J gene TRBJ1-5; 7 bases are shared with TRBD1. The CDR3 consists of 14 residues. Germline V CDR1 and CDR2: MDHEN, SYDVKM. With 10 bases clipped from V and 0 bases from J, the junction kept 6 bases outside the gene matches. The CDR3 DNA follows: TGTGCCACCAGGGGGAGTTATAGCAATCAGCCCCAGCATTTT. The encoded protein is CATRGSYSNQPQHF.

V is TRBV6-6 and J is TRBJ2-7, with D hard to call. The V gene's germline CDR1 is MNHNY and CDR2 SVGAGI (reference sequence). This CDR3 spans 13 amino acids. Trimming stripped 3 bases from V and 3 bases from J, with 9 bases between. The DNA for the CDR3 is TGTGCCAGCAGTTATGTCAGGAACTACGAGCAGTACTTC. It translates to CASSYVRNYEQYF.

The chain is built from TRBV28 and TRBJ1-2, with D unclear. Trimming shortened V by 3 bases and J by 4 bases, and 3 bases separated the two germline ends. Germline CDR1 reads MDHEN; CDR2 reads SYDVKM. CDR3 length: 11 amino acids. CDR3 amino acids: CASSLAYGYTF. CDR3 sequence (DNA): TGTGCCAGCAGTTTGGCCTATGGCTACACCTTC.

The V gene is TRBV6-6, the J gene TRBJ1-1; 7 bases align to TRBD1. Germline trimming cut 4 bases from V and 1 base from J; bases unmatched to any gene: 6. CDR1 and CDR2 from the germline V gene are MNHNY and SVGAGI (reference sequence). This CDR3 is built from 15 residues. The DNA for the CDR3 is TGTGCCAGCAGTTCGGACAGGTCTCAGAACACTGAAGCTTTCTTT. Translation gives CASSSDRSQNTEAFF.